Listed below are T cell receptor beta chains from one sample, sequenced in a study of blood T cells in healthy people across ages. TCRdb fed the 5' RACE reads into MiXCR, producing one record per CDR3 protein. This repertoire shows over 750,000 distinct CDR3 sequences, around 25% found once; its top ten account for under 9.5%. The same data also contributed to another study, on T cells of mothers and their children.

Specimen: blood. The receptor set was obtained from a boy aged 5-17 years in good health. Both conserved end residues are part of each CDR3. Fields, in order: V gene, J gene, D gene, clone size, CDR3 DNA, CDR3 protein. D genes are given only for firm matches. The size entry is marked missing in some rows and otherwise reads once, few, many or a size class.

>TRBV29-1|TRBJ2-7|TRBD2|NA
TGCAGCGCCGGACTAGCGGGCAGCGAGCAGTACTTC
CSAGLAGSEQYF
>TRBV7-2|TRBJ2-7|TRBD2|NA
TGTGCCAGCAGCTTAGGACTAGCGGGAGGGGGCTACGAGCAGTACTTC
CASSLGLAGGGYEQYF
>TRBV29-1|TRBJ2-7|NA|NA
TGCAGCGTTGAGTTTGTCGGGACCTACGAGCAGTACTTC
CSVEFVGTYEQYF
>TRBV6-5|TRBJ2-4|NA|NA
TGTGCCAGCAGTCGGGCGGGGTTGGCCAAAAACATTCAGTACTTC
CASSRAGLAKNIQYF
>TRBV6-2/TRBV6-3|TRBJ2-5|NA|NA
TGTGCCAGCAGTTACCGACGGGAGCAGTACTTC
CASSYRREQYF
>TRBV11-2|TRBJ2-7|TRBD2|NA
TGTGCCAGCAGCTTTAGTGCGGGGGATTACGAGCAGTACTTC
CASSFSAGDYEQYF
>TRBV14|TRBJ2-3|NA|NA
TGTGCCAGCAGCCAAGATGTTGGGTCGGGTGCAGATACGCAGTATTTT
CASSQDVGSGADTQYF
>TRBV3-1|TRBJ1-2|TRBD1|NA
TGTGCCAGCAGCCCGGCACAGGGGGCGCGTAACTATGGCTACACCTTC
CASSPAQGARNYGYTF
>TRBV5-1|TRBJ2-1|TRBD2|NA
TGCGCCAGCAGACGAACCGGGGGGGAGTCGAGCAATGAGCAGTTCTTC
CASRRTGGESSNEQFF
>TRBV7-2|TRBJ2-7|NA|few
TGTGCCAGCAGCAGGGGGACTATTTACGAGCAGTACTTC
CASSRGTIYEQYF
>TRBV15|TRBJ2-5|NA|NA
TGTGCCACCAGCACTTTAGGACCGCGAAACCTAGAGCAGTACTTC
CATSTLGPRNLEQYF
>TRBV12-3/TRBV12-4|TRBJ2-7|NA|NA
TGTGCCAGCAGTAGGGACCCCTACGAGCAGTACTTC
CASSRDPYEQYF
>TRBV4-3|TRBJ1-1|NA|few
TGCGCCAGCAGCCAAGATACCTCAACCACTGAAGCTTTCTTT
CASSQDTSTTEAFF
>TRBV29-1|TRBJ2-5|NA|NA
TGCGGCGTTGATATGCCGGGGGCAGGGGTAGAGACCCTGTACTTC
CGVDMPGAGVETLYF
>TRBV29-1|TRBJ1-2|NA|NA
TGCAGCGTTGGAGGGGCCGATGGGAGGGGCATCGGCTACACCTTC
CSVGGADGRGIGYTF
>TRBV20-1|TRBJ2-3|TRBD2|few
TGCAGTGCTAGAGGTGACGGGAGGGGCACAGATACGCAGTATTTT
CSARGDGRGTDTQYF
>TRBV20-1|TRBJ2-2|TRBD2|NA
TGCAGTGCCGGTAGTAGCGGGGGGAACACCGGGGAGCTGTTTTTT
CSAGSSGGNTGELFF
>TRBV4-1|TRBJ2-7|TRBD1|NA
TGCGCCAGCAGCCCACAGGGGATAACCTACGAGCAGTACTTC
CASSPQGITYEQYF
>TRBV28|TRBJ2-7|NA|NA
TGTGCCAGCAGTTTTGTAGGAGCCTACGAGCAGTACTTC
CASSFVGAYEQYF
>TRBV20-1|TRBJ2-7|TRBD2|NA
TGCAGTGCTACCGGACTAGCGGAGCCCTACGAGCAGTACTTC
CSATGLAEPYEQYF
>TRBV6-1|TRBJ2-1|TRBD2|few
TGTGCCAGCAGCTCCGCCCTGGGACTAGCGGGGCGGTACAATGAGCAGTTCTTC
CASSSALGLAGRYNEQFF
>TRBV6-5|TRBJ1-1|NA|NA
TGTGCCAGCAGTTACCGGGGGGTACTAAACACTGAAGCTTTCTTT
CASSYRGVLNTEAFF
>TRBV9|TRBJ2-3|NA|NA
TGTGCCAGCAGCGTAGCGGATGATACGCAGTATTTT
CASSVADDTQYF
>TRBV10-3|TRBJ1-6|NA|few
TGTGCCATCACCCCGGGACGGGAGGGTTCACCCCTCCACTTT
CAITPGREGSPLHF
>TRBV6-1|TRBJ2-1|NA|NA
TGTGCCGGGGGACTTCTGAAAAGCTCCTACAACGAGCAGTTCTTC
CAGGLLKSSYNEQFF
>TRBV7-2|TRBJ1-1|NA|few
TGTGCCAGCAGCTTAGCCCAGGTTGGTACTGAAGCTTTCTTT
CASSLAQVGTEAFF
>TRBV29-1|TRBJ2-3|TRBD2|NA
TGCAGCCTTAGCGGGAGAACGACAGATACGCAGTATTTT
CSLSGRTTDTQYF
>TRBV4-1|TRBJ2-7|TRBD1|NA
TGCGCCAGCAGCCAAGAGACAGGGATCTCCTACGAGCAGTACTTC
CASSQETGISYEQYF
>TRBV27|TRBJ2-5|NA|NA
TGTGCCAGCAGTTCTACGGGACTCCCGGGGTTCTTC
CASSSTGLPGFF
>TRBV4-2|TRBJ2-7|TRBD1|NA
TGTGCCAGCAGCCAAGACCCGGGGACAGCGTCCCACGAGCAGTACTTC
CASSQDPGTASHEQYF
>TRBV5-1|TRBJ2-2|NA|few
TGCGCCAGCAGCTTGGCCGACCCTGGGGAGCTGTTTTTT
CASSLADPGELFF
>TRBV6-5|TRBJ1-1|NA|few
TGTGCCAGCAGGGGGAAGCGCGGCACTGAAGCTTTCTTT
CASRGKRGTEAFF
>TRBV7-2|TRBJ2-3|TRBD2|many
TGTGCCACCCGCGGGGGGGCAACAGATACGCAGTATTTT
CATRGGATDTQYF
>TRBV6-5|TRBJ1-6|NA|NA
TGTGCCAGCAGTTACTCGAGAGACCTCTATTCACCCCTCCACTTT
CASSYSRDLYSPLHF
>TRBV11-1|TRBJ2-1|TRBD2|NA
TGTGCCAGCAGCTCCGGACTAGCGGACTACAATGACCAGTTCTTC
CASSSGLADYNDQFF
>TRBV28|TRBJ2-1|NA|NA
TGTGCCAGCAGATCATCGCGCCTCTCCTACAATGAGCAGTTCTTC
CASRSSRLSYNEQFF
>TRBV11-2|TRBJ2-7|NA|NA
TGTGCCACCTCCCTCCAGAATGTCCCCTACGAGCAGTACTTC
CATSLQNVPYEQYF
>TRBV7-6|TRBJ2-5|NA|NA
TGTGCCAGCAACCCCGTAGTGGGCCTGGAGACCCAGTACTTC
CASNPVVGLETQYF
>TRBV6-5|TRBJ2-7|TRBD2|NA
TGTGCCAGCAAACACCAACTAGCGGGATTCGACGAGCAGTACTTC
CASKHQLAGFDEQYF
>TRBV6-6|TRBJ1-1|TRBD1|few
TGTGCCAGCAGTTACGGGACAGAAAACACTGAAGCTTTCTTT
CASSYGTENTEAFF
>TRBV11-2|TRBJ1-1|TRBD1|few
TGTGCCAGCAGCTCGGGACAGGGTCTACGTGCTTTCTTT
CASSSGQGLRAFF
>TRBV29-1|TRBJ1-2|TRBD1|few
TGCAGCGCACCGGGACAGGACTATGGCTACACCTTC
CSAPGQDYGYTF
>TRBV11-2|TRBJ1-1|TRBD1|NA
TGTGCCAGCAGCGTGACAGGGCAGTGGGCCACTGAAGCTTTCTTT
CASSVTGQWATEAFF
>TRBV24-1|TRBJ2-1|NA|NA
TGTGCCACCAGTGATCCGGGGGCGCGGATGGACAATGAGCAGTTCTTC
CATSDPGARMDNEQFF
>TRBV20-1|TRBJ2-3|NA|few
TGCAGTGCTAGTTCGTGGGGCCCCTCCACAGATACGCAGTATTTT
CSASSWGPSTDTQYF
>TRBV2|TRBJ1-4|TRBD1|NA
TGTGCCAGCGGGAGGGACAGGGCATCCGATGAAAAACTGTTTTTT
CASGRDRASDEKLFF
>TRBV28|TRBJ2-7|TRBD2|NA
TGTGCCAGCAGGACTAGCGGGGCCTACGAGCAGTACTTC
CASRTSGAYEQYF
>TRBV5-1|TRBJ1-4|NA|NA
TGCGCCAGCAGCTTGGAAGGCCGGAATGAAAAACTGTTTTTT
CASSLEGRNEKLFF
>TRBV29-1|TRBJ2-5|NA|few
TGCAGCGTTGGAGGACGTGGAGGGGCAGAGACCCAGTACTTC
CSVGGRGGAETQYF
>TRBV7-2|TRBJ2-7|TRBD2|NA
TGTGCCAGCAGCTTAGCTACTGGGACTAGCGACGAGCAGTACTTC
CASSLATGTSDEQYF
>TRBV20-1|TRBJ2-1|TRBD2|few
TGCGGTGCTAAGAAGCGGGATTACAATGAGCAGTTCTTC
CGAKKRDYNEQFF
>TRBV19|TRBJ1-4|NA|NA
TGTGCCAGTACCCCGATGGGCGTAATGGAAAAACTGTTTTTT
CASTPMGVMEKLFF
>TRBV5-1|TRBJ2-2|NA|NA
TGCGCCAGCAGCTTGCGCATATTGAACACCGGGGAGCTGTTTTTT
CASSLRILNTGELFF
>TRBV21-1|TRBJ2-7|NA|few
TGTGCCAGCAGCCTCCCGGACAGGGGAATTTACGAGCAGTACTTC
CASSLPDRGIYEQYF